This TCR beta chain was identified during a study of control samples from healthy donors and cancer patients. CDR1 and CDR2 from the germline V gene are SNHLY and FYNNEI. V lost 6 bases, J lost 3 bases, and 6 bases lay in between. The CDR3 spans 11 residues. Only in-frame clones appear in the TCRdb table, and some are missing; sequencing was by immunoSEQ multiplex PCR. Among 150,000 or so clones, just under 95% were seen once, and the ten largest hold 13% to 15%. The sample was PBMCs. This rearrangement joins TRBV2 to TRBJ2-7; D remains unclear. This clonotype was sampled from a man in his 60s with colorectal cancer. The CDR3 DNA is TGTGCCAGCAGGGTCAGCTACGAGCAGTACTTC. Its translation: CASRVSYEQYF.